In its sample, the clone carrying this T cell receptor (beta chain) was seen a few times. Its specificity is not known. This sample was taken from a study of T cells after yellow fever vaccination. Broader study findings: Clonotypes appearing in both CD4 and CD8 compartments existed, and their share was small.

Template-switching 5'RACE yielded the TCR cDNA; a universal primer site and UMIs were added in the process. TCRdb processed the 5' RACE reads anew with MiXCR; each CDR3 protein has one entry. The data contain 500,000 to 700,000 distinct CDR3 sequences, 15% to 20% of them seen just once; the ten biggest clones take up roughly an eighth. Looked up from germline, CDR1 is MNHEY and CDR2 is SMNVEV (reference sequence). Trimming left V 6 bases short and J 5 bases short, with 11 bases between. The CDR3 is 12 amino acids. The sequence derives from a man aged 25-45 years who received the YFV17D yellow fever vaccine. Sample: PBMCs, taken 15 days after the yellow fever booster vaccination. The chain couples TRBV27 to TRBJ2-7; D may be TRBD1 (5 bases). The CDR3 DNA reads TGTGCCAGCAGCCCCCCAGGGAACGAGCAGTACTTC. It specifies CASSPPGNEQYF.